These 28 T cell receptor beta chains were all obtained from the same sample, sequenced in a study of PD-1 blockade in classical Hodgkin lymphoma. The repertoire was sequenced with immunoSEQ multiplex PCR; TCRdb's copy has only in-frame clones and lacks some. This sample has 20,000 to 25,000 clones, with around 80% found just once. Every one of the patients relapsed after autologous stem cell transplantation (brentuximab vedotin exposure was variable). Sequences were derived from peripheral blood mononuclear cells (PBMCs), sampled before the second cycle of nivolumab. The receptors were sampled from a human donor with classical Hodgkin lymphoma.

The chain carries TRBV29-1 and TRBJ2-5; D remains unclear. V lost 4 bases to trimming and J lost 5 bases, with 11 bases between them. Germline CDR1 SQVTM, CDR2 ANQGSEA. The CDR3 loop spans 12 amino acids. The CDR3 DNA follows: TGCAGCGTTGTTGAAGGGCGGGAGACCCAGTACTTC. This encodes CSVVEGRETQYF.

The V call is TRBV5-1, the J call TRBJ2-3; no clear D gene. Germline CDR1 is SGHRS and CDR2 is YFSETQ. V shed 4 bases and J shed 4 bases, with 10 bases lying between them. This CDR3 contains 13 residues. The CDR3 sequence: CASSLLSPDTQYF. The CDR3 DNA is TGCGCCAGCAGCCTGCTTTCTCCAGATACGCAGTATTTT.

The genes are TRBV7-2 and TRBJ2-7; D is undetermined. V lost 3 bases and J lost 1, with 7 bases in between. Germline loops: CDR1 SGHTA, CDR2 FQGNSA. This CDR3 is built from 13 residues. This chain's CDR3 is CASSFSQSYEQYF. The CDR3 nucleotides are TGTGCCAGCAGCTTTTCACAATCCTACGAGCAGTACTTC.

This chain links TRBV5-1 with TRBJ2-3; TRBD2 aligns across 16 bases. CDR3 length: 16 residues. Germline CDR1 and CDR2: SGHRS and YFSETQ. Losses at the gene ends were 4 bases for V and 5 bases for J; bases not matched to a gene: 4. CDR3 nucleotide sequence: TGCGCCAGCAGCCCGGGGACTAGCGGGAGGGGAGATACGCAGTATTTT. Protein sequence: CASSPGTSGRGDTQYF.

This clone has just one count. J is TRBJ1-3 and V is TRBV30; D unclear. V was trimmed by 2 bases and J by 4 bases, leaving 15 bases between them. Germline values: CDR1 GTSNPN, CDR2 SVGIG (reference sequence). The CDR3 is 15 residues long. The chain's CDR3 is CAWSKGLSWGNTIYF. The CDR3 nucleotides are TGTGCCTGGAGTAAGGGTCTCTCGTGGGGAAACACCATATATTTT.

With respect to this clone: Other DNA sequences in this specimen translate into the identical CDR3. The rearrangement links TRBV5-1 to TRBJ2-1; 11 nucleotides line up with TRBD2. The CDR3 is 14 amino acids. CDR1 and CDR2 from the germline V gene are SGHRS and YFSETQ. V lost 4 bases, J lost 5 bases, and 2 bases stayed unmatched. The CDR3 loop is CASSLTSGNNEQFF. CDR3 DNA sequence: TGCGCCAGCAGCCTGACTAGCGGGAACAATGAGCAGTTCTTC.

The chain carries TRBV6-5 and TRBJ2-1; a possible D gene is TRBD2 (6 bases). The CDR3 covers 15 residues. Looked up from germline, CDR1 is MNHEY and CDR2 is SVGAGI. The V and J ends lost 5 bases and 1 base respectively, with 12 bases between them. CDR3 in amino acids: CASSTRDWSYNEQFF. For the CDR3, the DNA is TGTGCCAGCAGTACCCGGGACTGGTCCTACAATGAGCAGTTCTTC.

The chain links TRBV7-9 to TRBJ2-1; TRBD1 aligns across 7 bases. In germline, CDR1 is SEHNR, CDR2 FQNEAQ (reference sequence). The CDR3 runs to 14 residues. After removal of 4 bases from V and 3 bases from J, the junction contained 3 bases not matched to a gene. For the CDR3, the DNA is TGTGCCAGCAGCTCCGGGACAGACTACAATGAGCAGTTCTTC. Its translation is CASSSGTDYNEQFF.

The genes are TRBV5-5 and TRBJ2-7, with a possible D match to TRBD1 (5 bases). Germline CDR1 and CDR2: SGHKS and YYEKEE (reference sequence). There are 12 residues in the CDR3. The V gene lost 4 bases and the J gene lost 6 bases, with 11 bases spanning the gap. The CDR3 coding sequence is TGTGCCAGCAGCAAGGGGCCAAGCGAGCAGTACTTC. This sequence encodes CASSKGPSEQYF.

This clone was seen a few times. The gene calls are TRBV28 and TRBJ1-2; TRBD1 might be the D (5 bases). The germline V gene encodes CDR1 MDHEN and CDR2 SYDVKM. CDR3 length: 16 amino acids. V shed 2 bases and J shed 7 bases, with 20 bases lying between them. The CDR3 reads CASSLPPGRVESGYTF. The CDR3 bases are TGTGCCAGCAGTTTACCCCCGGGCAGGGTCGAGAGTGGCTACACCTTC.

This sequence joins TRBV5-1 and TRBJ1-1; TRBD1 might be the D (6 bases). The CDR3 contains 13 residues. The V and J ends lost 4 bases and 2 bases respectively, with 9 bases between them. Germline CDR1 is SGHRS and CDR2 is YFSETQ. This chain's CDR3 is CASSRGANTEAFF. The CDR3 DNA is TGCGCCAGCAGCCGGGGGGCTAACACTGAAGCTTTCTTT.

The CDR3 DNA reads TGTGCCAGCAGACGAGGACAGGGAGACACCGGGGAGCTGTTTTTT. Translated: CASRRGQGDTGELFF. The chain carries TRBV21-1 and TRBJ2-2; TRBD1, as called in the table, went unchecked against the DNA. TRBV21-1 is noted as a pseudogene. CDR3 length: 15 residues.

CDR3 protein: CASSKLDTQYF. The CDR3 region has the DNA TGTGCCAGCAGCAAATTGGATACGCAGTATTTT. This chain links TRBV27 with TRBJ2-3, with D unresolved. Germline-derived CDR1 and CDR2 are MNHEY and SMNVEV (reference sequence). This CDR3 contains 11 residues. V was shortened by 6 bases and J by 6 bases, with 7 bases between the two germline ends.

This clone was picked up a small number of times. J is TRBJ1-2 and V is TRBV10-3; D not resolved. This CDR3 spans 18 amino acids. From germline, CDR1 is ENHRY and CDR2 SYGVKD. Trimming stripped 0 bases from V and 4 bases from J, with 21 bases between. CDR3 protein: CAISESGDGLSGLYGYTF. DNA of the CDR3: TGTGCCATCAGTGAGTCCGGAGACGGTTTGAGTGGTCTCTATGGCTACACCTTC.

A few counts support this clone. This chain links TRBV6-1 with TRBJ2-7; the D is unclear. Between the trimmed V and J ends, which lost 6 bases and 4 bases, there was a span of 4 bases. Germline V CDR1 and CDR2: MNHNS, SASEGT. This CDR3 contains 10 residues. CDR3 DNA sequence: TGTGCCAGCAGGAATTACGAGCAGTACTTC. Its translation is CASRNYEQYF.

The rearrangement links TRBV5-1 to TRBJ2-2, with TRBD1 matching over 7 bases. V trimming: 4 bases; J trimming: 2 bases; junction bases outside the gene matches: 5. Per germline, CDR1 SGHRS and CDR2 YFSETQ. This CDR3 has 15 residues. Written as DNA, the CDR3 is TGCGCCAGCAGCGGGAACAGGGGAAACACCGGGGAGCTGTTTTTT. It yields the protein CASSGNRGNTGELFF.

For the CDR3, the DNA is TGTGCCAGTAAGGAACTAGCGGGAGTAGCAGATACGCAGTATTTT. Protein: CASKELAGVADTQYF. The chain is built from TRBV19 and TRBJ2-3; TRBD2 agrees at 11 bases. V lost 7 bases, J lost 4 bases, and 7 bases stayed unmatched. CDR3 size: 15 residues. The germline V gene encodes CDR1 LNHDA and CDR2 SQIVND (reference sequence).

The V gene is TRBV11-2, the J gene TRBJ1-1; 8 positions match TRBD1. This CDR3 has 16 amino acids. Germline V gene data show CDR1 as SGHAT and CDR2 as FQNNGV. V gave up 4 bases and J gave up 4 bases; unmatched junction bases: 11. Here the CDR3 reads CASSSLRGLGGTEAFF. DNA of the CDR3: TGTGCCAGCAGCTCCCTCAGGGGGCTTGGGGGCACTGAAGCTTTCTTT.

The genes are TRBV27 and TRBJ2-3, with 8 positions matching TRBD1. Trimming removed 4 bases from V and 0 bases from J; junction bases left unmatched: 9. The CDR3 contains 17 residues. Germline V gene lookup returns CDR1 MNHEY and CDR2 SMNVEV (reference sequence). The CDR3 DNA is TGTGCCAGCAGTTGGTCGATGACAGGGGTTAGCACAGATACGCAGTATTTT. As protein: CASSWSMTGVSTDTQYF.

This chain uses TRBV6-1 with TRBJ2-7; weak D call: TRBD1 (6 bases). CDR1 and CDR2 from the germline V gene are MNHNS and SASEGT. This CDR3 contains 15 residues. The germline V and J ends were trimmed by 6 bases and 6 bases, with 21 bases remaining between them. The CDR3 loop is CASSQLPGTIAEQYF. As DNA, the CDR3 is TGTGCCAGCAGCCAATTACCCGGGACAATAGCCGAGCAGTACTTC.

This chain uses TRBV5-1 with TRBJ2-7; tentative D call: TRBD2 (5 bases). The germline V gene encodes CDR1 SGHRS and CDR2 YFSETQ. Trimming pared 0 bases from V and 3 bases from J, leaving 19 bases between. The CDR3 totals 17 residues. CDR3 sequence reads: CASSLVTAGVNRYEQYF. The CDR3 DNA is TGCGCCAGCAGCTTGGTCACGGCCGGGGTAAATCGCTACGAGCAGTACTTC.

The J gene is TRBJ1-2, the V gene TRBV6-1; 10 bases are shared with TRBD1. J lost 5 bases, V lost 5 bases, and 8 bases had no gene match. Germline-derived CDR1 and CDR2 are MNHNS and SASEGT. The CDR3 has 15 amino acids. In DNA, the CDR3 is TGTGCCAGCAGTCGACAGGGGGCTGGAGAGTATGGCTACACCTTC. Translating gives CASSRQGAGEYGYTF.

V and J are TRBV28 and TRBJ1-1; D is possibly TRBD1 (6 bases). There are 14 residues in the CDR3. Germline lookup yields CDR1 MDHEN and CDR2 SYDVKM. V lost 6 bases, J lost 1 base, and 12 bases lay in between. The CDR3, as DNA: TGTGCCAGCAGCCAAGGGGGGAGGAACACTGAAGCTTTCTTT. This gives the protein CASSQGGRNTEAFF. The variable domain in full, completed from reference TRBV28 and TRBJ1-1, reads DVKVTQSSRYLVKRTGEKVFLECVQDMDHENMFWYRQDPGLGLRLIYFSYDVKMKEKGDIPEGYSVSREKKERFSLILESASTNQTSMYLCASSQGGRNTEAFFGQGTRLTVV.

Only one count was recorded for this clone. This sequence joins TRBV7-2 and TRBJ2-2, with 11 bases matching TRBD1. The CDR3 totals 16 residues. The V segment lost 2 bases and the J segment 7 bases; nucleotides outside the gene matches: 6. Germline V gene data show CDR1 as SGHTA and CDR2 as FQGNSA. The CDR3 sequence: CASSLQDRGPHGELFF. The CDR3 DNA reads TGTGCCAGCAGCTTACAGGACAGGGGGCCTCACGGGGAGCTGTTTTTT. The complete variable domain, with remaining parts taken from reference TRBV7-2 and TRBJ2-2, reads GAGVSQSPSNKVTEKGKDVELRCDPISGHTALYWYRQSLGQGLEFLIYFQGNSAPDKSGLPSDRFSAERTGGSVSTLTIQRTQQEDSAVYLCASSLQDRGPHGELFFGEGSRLTVL.

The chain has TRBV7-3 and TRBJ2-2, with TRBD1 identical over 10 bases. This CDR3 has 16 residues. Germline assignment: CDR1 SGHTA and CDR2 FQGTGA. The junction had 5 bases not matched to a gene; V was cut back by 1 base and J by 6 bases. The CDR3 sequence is CASSLRGQGSSGELFF. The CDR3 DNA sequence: TGTGCCAGCAGCTTAAGGGGACAGGGGAGCTCCGGGGAGCTGTTTTTT.

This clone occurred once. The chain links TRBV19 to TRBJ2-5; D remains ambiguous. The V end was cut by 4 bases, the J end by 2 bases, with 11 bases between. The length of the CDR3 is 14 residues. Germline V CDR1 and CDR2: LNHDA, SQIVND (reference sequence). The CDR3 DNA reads TGTGCCAGTAGTAGGGAAGGTTATCAAGAGACCCAGTACTTC. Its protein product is CASSREGYQETQYF.

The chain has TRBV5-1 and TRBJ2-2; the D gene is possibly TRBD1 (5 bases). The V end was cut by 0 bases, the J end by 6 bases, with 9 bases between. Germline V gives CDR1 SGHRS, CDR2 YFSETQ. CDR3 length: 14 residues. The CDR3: CASSLEGLAGELFF. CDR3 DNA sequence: TGCGCCAGCAGCTTGGAGGGGTTGGCCGGGGAGCTGTTTTTT.

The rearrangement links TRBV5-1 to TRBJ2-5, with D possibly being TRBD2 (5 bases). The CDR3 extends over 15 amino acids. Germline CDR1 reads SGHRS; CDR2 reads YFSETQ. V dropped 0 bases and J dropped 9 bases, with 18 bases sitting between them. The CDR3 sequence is CASSLEVLGSLAQYF. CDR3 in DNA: TGCGCCAGCAGCTTGGAGGTCTTGGGGAGTCTGGCCCAGTACTTC.